This is a list of T cell receptor beta chains from one sample in a study of shared clonotypes between healthy human individuals. Only in-frame clones appear in the TCRdb table, and some are missing; sequencing was by immunoSEQ multiplex PCR. The sample carries over 1.5 million clones, 95% to 99% recorded once. The source material was naive CD4+ T cells sorted from blood. These receptors all stem from a man aged 30 to 45 in good health. CDR3s include the opening cysteine and the closing phenylalanine or tryptophan. The D gene is left open where the match is weak. Clone size appears in some rows only: once, few, many, or a class for an expanded clone.

V: TRBV28
D: TRBD2
size: once
J: TRBJ2-3
CDR3: CASTESWLAGGSTDTQYF
DNA: TGTGCCAGCACCGAGAGCTGGCTAGCGGGAGGTTCGACAGATACGCAGTATTTT

V: TRBV5-1
D: NA
size: NA
J: TRBJ2-7
CDR3: CASSREGGYEQYF
DNA: TGCGCCAGCAGCCGGGAAGGAGGATACGAGCAGTACTTC

V: TRBV2
D: TRBD2
size: NA
J: TRBJ2-1
CDR3: CASSYTREEQFF
DNA: TGTGCCAGCAGCTATACGCGGGAGGAGCAGTTCTTC

V: TRBV19
D: NA
size: NA
J: TRBJ1-5
CDR3: CASSQFSSNQPQHF
DNA: TGTGCCAGTAGTCAGTTTAGCAGCAATCAGCCCCAGCATTTT

V: TRBV5-1
D: NA
size: NA
J: TRBJ1-5
CDR3: CASSIGGYDNQPQHF
DNA: TGCGCCAGCAGTATAGGAGGGTATGACAATCAGCCCCAGCATTTT

V: TRBV29-1
D: TRBD2
size: NA
J: TRBJ2-7
CDR3: CSVDSGPSLHEQYF
DNA: TGCAGCGTTGATAGCGGGCCAAGTCTGCACGAGCAGTACTTC

V: TRBV5-4
D: TRBD1
size: NA
J: TRBJ2-3
CDR3: CASSVLRTGVTDTQYF
DNA: TGTGCCAGCAGCGTGCTAAGGACAGGGGTGACAGATACGCAGTATTTT

V: TRBV18
D: NA
size: NA
J: TRBJ1-2
CDR3: CASSPDTTTGYTF
DNA: TGTGCCAGCTCACCGGACACAACCACTGGCTACACCTTC

V: TRBV15
D: NA
size: NA
J: TRBJ2-3
CDR3: CATSSEQTATDTQYF
DNA: TGTGCCACCAGCAGCGAACAGACGGCTACAGATACGCAGTATTTT

V: TRBV25-1
D: NA
size: NA
J: TRBJ2-5
CDR3: CASSVVYQETQYF
DNA: TGTGCCAGCAGTGTTGTGTACCAAGAGACCCAGTACTTC

V: TRBV29-1
D: NA
size: NA
J: TRBJ1-3
CDR3: CSADVGLSGNTIYF
DNA: TGCAGCGCCGATGTGGGACTCTCTGGAAACACCATATATTTT

V: TRBV5-1
D: NA
size: NA
J: TRBJ2-6
CDR3: CASSPIPPVPGANVLTF
DNA: TGCGCCAGCAGCCCGATACCTCCGGTCCCTGGGGCCAACGTCCTGACTTTC

V: TRBV19
D: NA
size: NA
J: TRBJ2-7
CDR3: CASSIVTGPYEQYF
DNA: TGTGCCAGTAGTATAGTCACGGGGCCCTACGAGCAGTACTTC

V: TRBV10-3
D: NA
size: NA
J: TRBJ2-7
CDR3: CAISDGGTYEQYF
DNA: TGTGCCATCAGTGACGGGGGAACCTACGAGCAGTACTTC

V: TRBV20-1
D: NA
size: NA
J: TRBJ2-1
CDR3: CSAKRVREQFF
DNA: TGCAGTGCTAAAAGGGTCCGAGAGCAGTTCTTC

V: TRBV27
D: NA
size: NA
J: TRBJ2-2
CDR3: CASRGTGELFF
DNA: TGTGCCAGCCGGGGCACCGGGGAGCTGTTTTTT

V: TRBV14
D: NA
size: NA
J: TRBJ1-1
CDR3: CASSQAPNTEAFF
DNA: TGTGCCAGCAGCCAAGCCCCGAACACTGAAGCTTTCTTT

V: TRBV27
D: TRBD1
size: NA
J: TRBJ2-2
CDR3: CASSLSGQRDTGELFF
DNA: TGTGCCAGCAGTTTATCGGGACAGAGAGACACCGGGGAGCTGTTTTTT

V: TRBV12-2
D: NA
size: NA
J: TRBJ1-2
CDR3: CASRFTRYLCGYTF
DNA: NA

V: TRBV4-2
D: TRBD1
size: NA
J: TRBJ2-7
CDR3: CASTSDTGAYEQYF
DNA: TGTGCCAGCACCAGCGACACAGGGGCCTACGAGCAGTACTTC

V: TRBV6-1
D: NA
size: NA
J: TRBJ2-5
CDR3: CASSAPGVRETQYF
DNA: TGTGCCAGCAGTGCCCCAGGGGTCAGAGAGACCCAGTACTTC

V: TRBV9
D: TRBD1
size: NA
J: TRBJ2-5
CDR3: CASSTGTVGPRTQYF
DNA: TGTGCCAGCAGCACCGGGACAGTGGGTCCGAGGACCCAGTACTTC

V: TRBV2
D: TRBD2
size: NA
J: TRBJ2-2
CDR3: CASSERREVVRELFF
DNA: TGTGCCAGCAGTGAAAGGCGGGAGGTTGTGAGGGAGCTGTTTTTT

V: TRBV9
D: TRBD1
size: NA
J: TRBJ2-1
CDR3: CASSTRGWDSGYNEQFF
DNA: TGTGCCAGCAGCACCAGGGGTTGGGACAGTGGATACAATGAGCAGTTCTTC

V: TRBV28
D: NA
size: NA
J: TRBJ1-2
CDR3: CASSLDYGYTF
DNA: TGTGCCAGCAGTTTGGACTATGGCTACACCTTC

V: TRBV11-3
D: TRBD2
size: NA
J: TRBJ2-2
CDR3: CASSSREGHTGELFF
DNA: TGTGCCAGCAGCTCTCGGGAGGGTCACACCGGGGAGCTGTTTTTT

V: TRBV5-5
D: TRBD1
size: NA
J: TRBJ2-1
CDR3: CASRGTGTVYNEQFF
DNA: TGTGCCAGCAGGGGAACCGGGACAGTGTACAATGAGCAGTTCTTC

V: TRBV28
D: NA
size: NA
J: TRBJ2-3
CDR3: CASSFMAADIHTDTQYF
DNA: TGTGCCAGCAGTTTTATGGCCGCGGACATCCACACAGATACGCAGTATTTT

V: TRBV5-4
D: NA
size: NA
J: TRBJ2-7
CDR3: CASSLRPGATQTYEQYF
DNA: TGTGCCAGCAGCTTAAGACCGGGGGCCACCCAGACCTACGAGCAGTACTTC

V: TRBV25-1
D: NA
size: NA
J: TRBJ1-1
CDR3: CASREPLNTEAFF
DNA: TGTGCCAGCAGGGAACCCTTGAACACTGAAGCTTTCTTT

V: TRBV7-2
D: TRBD2
size: NA
J: TRBJ2-7
CDR3: CASSLVSSGSPYEQYF
DNA: TGTGCCAGCAGCTTAGTTTCTAGCGGGAGTCCCTACGAGCAGTACTTC

V: TRBV7-2
D: NA
size: once
J: TRBJ2-7
CDR3: CASTSLYEQYF
DNA: TGTGCCAGCACCTCACTCTACGAGCAGTACTTC

V: TRBV6-6
D: NA
size: NA
J: TRBJ2-3
CDR3: CASSYQGTADTQYF
DNA: TGTGCCAGCAGTTACCAAGGGACGGCAGATACGCAGTATTTT

V: TRBV27
D: NA
size: NA
J: TRBJ2-7
CDR3: CASSLRRRDHEQYF
DNA: TGTGCCAGCAGTTTACGTCGTAGGGATCACGAGCAGTACTTC

V: TRBV11-2
D: NA
size: NA
J: TRBJ2-7
CDR3: CASSLDPRLGEQYF
DNA: TGTGCCAGCAGCTTAGATCCCCGGTTGGGGGAGCAGTACTTC

V: TRBV18
D: NA
size: NA
J: TRBJ2-7
CDR3: CASSPRPDAEAYEQYF
DNA: TGTGCCAGCTCACCACGGCCAGACGCGGAGGCCTACGAGCAGTACTTC

V: TRBV19
D: TRBD1
size: NA
J: TRBJ1-4
CDR3: CASSPGDRENEKLFF
DNA: TGTGCCAGTAGTCCTGGGGACAGGGAAAACGAAAAACTGTTTTTT

V: TRBV2
D: NA
size: NA
J: TRBJ2-7
CDR3: CASNVGTGGEQYF
DNA: TGTGCCAGCAATGTTGGGACGGGTGGCGAGCAGTACTTC

V: TRBV4-1
D: NA
size: NA
J: TRBJ2-1
CDR3: CASSRPDRSSEQFF
DNA: TGCGCCAGCAGCCGCCCCGACAGGTCCAGTGAGCAGTTCTTC

V: TRBV10-3
D: NA
size: once
J: TRBJ2-7
CDR3: CAISHAALNDNLFF
DNA: TGTGCCATCAGCCATGCGGCTCTGAACGACAACCTTTTCTTC

V: TRBV6-5
D: NA
size: NA
J: TRBJ2-7
CDR3: CASSRGPNAYEQYF
DNA: TGTGCCAGCAGCCGGGGGCCTAACGCCTACGAGCAGTACTTC

V: TRBV28
D: TRBD1
size: NA
J: TRBJ1-2
CDR3: CASSSGTGRYGYTF
DNA: TGTGCCAGCAGTTCTGGGACAGGGAGGTATGGCTACACCTTC

V: TRBV5-1
D: TRBD2
size: NA
J: TRBJ2-1
CDR3: CASSLWARSGSDNEQFF
DNA: TGCGCCAGCAGCTTGTGGGCCCGGAGCGGGAGTGACAATGAGCAGTTCTTC

V: TRBV7-2
D: NA
size: NA
J: TRBJ2-7
CDR3: CASSLVSRSYEQYF
DNA: TGTGCCAGCAGCTTAGTTTCTCGCTCCTACGAGCAGTACTTC

V: TRBV9
D: TRBD1
size: NA
J: TRBJ2-7
CDR3: CASSVGQGSFYEQYF
DNA: TGTGCCAGCAGCGTTGGACAGGGAAGCTTCTACGAGCAGTACTTC

V: TRBV4-1
D: NA
size: NA
J: TRBJ1-2
CDR3: CASSQEGQNTASDGYTF
DNA: TGCGCCAGCAGCCAAGAAGGTCAAAACACAGCTTCCGACGGCTACACCTTC

V: TRBV5-4
D: NA
size: NA
J: TRBJ1-2
CDR3: CASSFPRKGEGYTF
DNA: TGTGCCAGCAGCTTCCCACGTAAGGGGGAGGGCTACACCTTC

V: TRBV6-1
D: NA
size: NA
J: TRBJ1-2
CDR3: CASRLAYPHGYTF
DNA: TGTGCCAGCCGGCTGGCCTATCCCCATGGCTACACCTTC

V: TRBV4-1
D: NA
size: NA
J: TRBJ1-2
CDR3: CASSPRQGDPPGGYTF
DNA: TGCGCCAGCAGCCCCCGGCAGGGCGACCCACCCGGTGGCTACACCTTC

V: TRBV12-2
D: NA
size: NA
J: TRBJ2-7
CDR3: CASRLRLLAGYEQYF
DNA: TGTGCAAGTCGCTTGCGTCTACTAGCGGGGTACGAGCAGTACTTC